A selection of T cell receptor beta chains follows, all from one sample in a study of blood T cells in healthy people across ages. One entry per CDR3 protein, called by TCRdb with MiXCR from the 5' RACE reads. In the table there are under 1 million distinct CDR3 sequences, approximately 44% of which are singletons. The sample comprised blood. All receptors derive from a man in his fifties or sixties in good health. CDR3s include the opening cysteine and the closing phenylalanine or tryptophan. D genes are given only for firm matches. Some rows have no size entry. The others give once, few or many, or a class for an expanded clone.

cdr3_length	v_call	j_call	clone_size	d_call	cdr3_nt	cdr3_aa
15	TRBV28	TRBJ2-3	NA	TRBD2	TGTGCCACCAAAACTAGCGGGGAGGTCACAGATACGCAGTATTTT	CATKTSGEVTDTQYF
17	TRBV5-1	TRBJ2-3	few	TRBD2	TGCGCCAGCAGCTTGATCCGCGGGGGGGACCCCGCAGATACGCAGTATTTT	CASSLIRGGDPADTQYF
14	TRBV5-1	TRBJ2-7	many	TRBD2	TGCGCCAGCAGTTCCGGGACTAGCGGATACGAGCAGTACTTC	CASSSGTSGYEQYF
16	TRBV20-1	TRBJ1-1	NA	NA	TGCAGTGCTAGAGATTGGGTTGGGGGGGCTAATACTGAAGCTTTCTTT	CSARDWVGGANTEAFF
15	TRBV6-5	TRBJ2-7	NA	TRBD1	TGTGCCAGCAGTTACCGGAGGACAGGCCCCTACGAGCAGTACTTC	CASSYRRTGPYEQYF
15	TRBV20-1	TRBJ2-4	NA	NA	TGCAGTGCTAGAGATGCGGGACGGCCTAAAAACATTCAGTACTTC	CSARDAGRPKNIQYF
13	TRBV11-1	TRBJ1-1	few	TRBD1	TGTGCCAGCAGCTTAGCAACAGGGGGAAGAGCTTTCTTT	CASSLATGGRAFF
17	TRBV27	TRBJ2-1	NA	TRBD2	TGTGCCAGCAGTTTATCGATCGCAGCGGGGCGCTACAATGAGCAGTTCTTC	CASSLSIAAGRYNEQFF
12	TRBV6-2/TRBV6-3	TRBJ1-1	NA	NA	TGTGCCAGCGGGGAAAGGGATACTGAAGCTTTCTTT	CASGERDTEAFF
15	TRBV9	TRBJ2-4	few	TRBD2	TGTGCCAGCAGCGTAGACGGGATCCGGGAGGACATTCAGTACTTC	CASSVDGIREDIQYF
15	TRBV14	TRBJ2-7	NA	TRBD2	TGTGCCAGCAGCCGAGGACTAGGAAGCTCCTACGAGCAGTACTTC	CASSRGLGSSYEQYF
14	TRBV12-3/TRBV12-4	TRBJ1-1	NA	NA	TGTGCCAGCAGGGTCGGGTCCAGGAACACTGAAGCTTTCTTT	CASRVGSRNTEAFF
15	TRBV20-1	TRBJ2-1	NA	NA	TGCAGTGCTAGGCACAGGAGGGGCTCCTACAATGAGCAGTTCTTC	CSARHRRGSYNEQFF
15	TRBV20-1	TRBJ1-2	NA	NA	TGCAGTGCTAAGAGAACTAGAGGGGTTTTCCATGGCTACACCTTC	CSAKRTRGVFHGYTF
13	TRBV5-4	TRBJ1-1	NA	NA	TGTGCCAGCAGCTCCGGACACAACACTGAAGCTTTCTTT	CASSSGHNTEAFF
14	TRBV12-3/TRBV12-4	TRBJ1-6	few	NA	TGTGCCAGCAGTTTATCCGGGCCAAACTCACCCCTCCACTTT	CASSLSGPNSPLHF
16	TRBV7-8	TRBJ2-5	NA	NA	TGTGCCAGCAGCTTAGAGGGGGGAAACTCCCAAGAGACCCAGTACTTC	CASSLEGGNSQETQYF
15	TRBV6-5	TRBJ2-2	once	NA	TGTGCCAGCAGTCTATACATGGGAAACACCGGGGAGCTGTTTTTT	CASSLYMGNTGELFF
15	TRBV4-3	TRBJ2-7	NA	NA	TGCGCCAGCAGCCAGGGTGGGGACCGCTCCTACGAGCAGTACTTC	CASSQGGDRSYEQYF
14	TRBV20-1	TRBJ1-6	few	TRBD1	TGCAGTGCTAGGCCGGGACAGACTGGGTCACCCCTCCACTTT	CSARPGQTGSPLHF
16	TRBV7-2	TRBJ1-2	NA	NA	TGTGCCAGCAGCTTAGCGGACGTTGCAGTCAACTATGGCTACACCTTC	CASSLADVAVNYGYTF
14	TRBV6-1	TRBJ1-5	NA	NA	TGTGCCAGCAGTGCCGCGAATAGCAATCAGCCCCAGCATTTT	CASSAANSNQPQHF
17	TRBV20-1	TRBJ1-2	NA	NA	TGCAGTGCTAGAGCGCACGCCGCTGGCCCTGCTAACTATGGCTACACCTTC	CSARAHAAGPANYGYTF
15	TRBV5-1	TRBJ2-1	NA	TRBD2	TGCGCCAGCGCCGAGAGACTAGCGGGGGGGATGGAAGAGTTCTTC	CASAERLAGGMEEFF
14	TRBV2	TRBJ2-5	NA	TRBD1	TGTGCCAGCAGGGCTGACAGGGGGCCGGGGACCCAGTACTTC	CASRADRGPGTQYF
15	TRBV5-1	TRBJ2-7	NA	NA	TGCGCCAGCAGCTGGGATGGCAGGGCCTCCTACGAGCAGTACTTC	CASSWDGRASYEQYF
14	TRBV20-1	TRBJ2-3	NA	TRBD1	TGCAGTGCCGCAGGGGGCACCGGGGCAGATACGCAGTATTTT	CSAAGGTGADTQYF
13	TRBV6-2/TRBV6-3	TRBJ1-1	NA	NA	TGTGCCAGCACTAGAATGGGAGGCACTGAAGCTTTCTTT	CASTRMGGTEAFF
17	TRBV6-5	TRBJ1-2	few	NA	TGTGCCAGCAGTTACTCGATTCAGGAGGGCGGAAACTATGGCTACACCTTC	CASSYSIQEGGNYGYTF
16	TRBV6-1	TRBJ2-5	NA	NA	TGTGCCAGCACCAAAGCCGGGGGGCCGCGTGTGGAGACCCAGTACTTC	CASTKAGGPRVETQYF
14	TRBV7-2	TRBJ1-1	NA	NA	TGTGCCAGCAGCCCACTAACAGGGATGGTTGAAGCTTTCTTT	CASSPLTGMVEAFF
15	TRBV25-1	TRBJ2-7	few	NA	TGTGCCAGCAGTGAAGCAGGGATAGAAGGCCCCGAGCAGTACTTC	CASSEAGIEGPEQYF
15	TRBV2	TRBJ2-5	NA	NA	TGTGCCAGCAGTCGTGGACTCTTCGAGCAAGAGACCCAGTACTTC	CASSRGLFEQETQYF
13	TRBV7-2	TRBJ2-5	many	NA	TGTGCCAGCAGCCCAGTAGGCCCAGAGACCCAGTACTTC	CASSPVGPETQYF
15	TRBV15	TRBJ2-4	few	NA	TGTGCCACCAGCAGAGCGGGGGCTGGCAAAAACATTCAGTACTTC	CATSRAGAGKNIQYF
15	TRBV7-2	TRBJ1-1	NA	NA	TGTGCCAGCAGCTTCTATGGACAGATGAACACTGAAGCTTTCTTT	CASSFYGQMNTEAFF
17	TRBV4-3	TRBJ2-5	NA	TRBD2	TGCGCCAGCAGCCAGGCCGGGACTAGCGGAAGGGGGGAGACCCAGTACTTC	CASSQAGTSGRGETQYF
15	TRBV4-3	TRBJ1-2	few	NA	TGCGCCAGCAGCCAAGCGACAGGAGCTAACTATGGCTACACCTTC	CASSQATGANYGYTF
14	TRBV10-3	TRBJ1-1	NA	NA	TGTGCCATCAGTGAGATTGAGGGAGGCACTGAAGCTTTCTTT	CAISEIEGGTEAFF
11	TRBV6-5	TRBJ2-7	NA	NA	TGTGCCAGCAGTGTGGGGGCAGAGCAGTACTTC	CASSVGAEQYF
14	TRBV11-2	TRBJ2-7	few	TRBD2	TGTGCCAGCAGCACGACGGGGGGTTCCCACGAGCAGTACTTC	CASSTTGGSHEQYF
18	TRBV7-9	TRBJ1-6	NA	TRBD1	TGTGCCAGCAGCTTAGCGTTTTCACAACAGGGGGGAGGATCACCCCTCCACTTT	CASSLAFSQQGGGSPLHF
14	TRBV14	TRBJ1-1	few	NA	TGTGCCAGCAGCTCCCCCGGTATGAACACTGAAGCTTTCTTT	CASSSPGMNTEAFF
12	TRBV20-1	TRBJ2-1	NA	NA	TGCAGTGCTAGGTACAGGGACAATGAGCAGTTCTTC	CSARYRDNEQFF
13	TRBV27	TRBJ1-5	NA	NA	TGTGCCAGCAGGGCTGGGGGGAGCCAGCCCCAGCATTTT	CASRAGGSQPQHF
16	TRBV5-1	TRBJ1-3	NA	NA	TGCGCCAGCAGCTTGGATGCCAGGGAACCTGGAAACACCATATATTTT	CASSLDAREPGNTIYF
16	TRBV28	TRBJ1-4	few	TRBD1	TGTGCCAGCAGTTCCTTTGCGGGACAGGGATTTGAAAAACTGTTTTTT	CASSSFAGQGFEKLFF
15	TRBV20-1	TRBJ1-6	many	NA	TGCAGTGCTATTACCAACCCGGGGGATAATTCACCCCTCCACTTT	CSAITNPGDNSPLHF
15	TRBV2	TRBJ1-2	NA	TRBD1	TGTGCCAGCACCACCCGGGACAGACTAATCTATGGCTACACCTTC	CASTTRDRLIYGYTF
15	TRBV7-7	TRBJ2-1	NA	NA	TGTGCCAGCAGCTCGGGCAGGGGTTCTGTCAATGAGCAGTTCTTC	CASSSGRGSVNEQFF